This passage covers 32 T cell receptor beta chains from one sample sequenced in a study of OX40 agonist ivuxolimab in advanced cancers. Sequencing used immunoSEQ multiplex PCR; TCRdb keeps in-frame clones, though not all of them. The top ten clones hold 0.69% of a sample with 65,000 to 80,000 clones, 90% to 95% of them seen once. Material: CD4+ or CD8+ T cells sorted from blood, obtained in a trial of the OX40 agonist ivuxolimab. Receptors were obtained from an adult with an advanced solid tumor such as melanoma, head and neck, liver or kidney cancer.

V gene TRBV5-4 combines with J gene TRBJ2-1; D is ambiguous. This CDR3 is built from 12 residues. V was shortened by 2 bases and J by 6 bases, with 6 bases between the two germline ends. The germline V gene encodes CDR1 SGHNT and CDR2 YYREEE (reference sequence). The CDR3 protein is CASSFDLNEQFF. CDR3 DNA: TGTGCCAGCAGCTTCGATCTCAATGAGCAGTTCTTC.

This clone was recorded a few times. The rearrangement joins TRBV19 to TRBJ2-7; either TRBD1 or TRBD2 may supply D (5 bases each). The CDR3 totals 15 residues. CDR1 and CDR2 from the germline V gene are LNHDA and SQIVND (reference sequence). Between the trimmed V and J ends, which lost 4 bases and 6 bases, there was a span of 19 bases. DNA for the CDR3: TGTGCCAGTAGTACACAACCGGGAACAAGGGGCGAGCAGTACTTC. Translated: CASSTQPGTRGEQYF.

CDR3 DNA: TGCAGTGCACCAACTAAGGATGAGCAGTTCTTC. Its translation: CSAPTKDEQFF. V usage is TRBV20-1 and J usage is TRBJ2-1; no clear D. CDR3 length: 11 residues. CDR1 is DFQATT, CDR2 SNEGSKA, per germline (reference sequence). V lost 6 bases and J lost 8, with 11 bases in between.

This clone is a singleton in its sample. Other DNA sequences in the same sample also yield this CDR3. The rearrangement joins TRBV9 to TRBJ2-5; D perhaps matches TRBD2 (6 bases). Trimming shortened V by 0 bases and J by 5 bases, and 11 bases separated the two germline ends. This CDR3 has 14 amino acids. Germline V gene data show CDR1 as SGDLS and CDR2 as YYNGEE. The CDR3 protein is CASSVAPGVETQYF. The CDR3 DNA is TGTGCCAGCAGCGTAGCCCCGGGGGTGGAGACCCAGTACTTC.

V and J are TRBV7-2 and TRBJ1-5; D not resolved. CDR3 size: 13 residues. Trimming took off 5 bases at V and 0 bases at J, with 5 bases between the two ends. Germline CDR1 and CDR2: SGHTA and FQGNSA. The chain's CDR3 is CASSPNSNQPQHF. Here the CDR3 DNA reads TGTGCCAGCAGCCCGAATAGCAATCAGCCCCAGCATTTT.

The chain combines TRBV28 with TRBJ1-5; D remains unclear. Germline lookup yields CDR1 MDHEN and CDR2 SYDVKM. The CDR3 loop spans 15 amino acids. Trimming left V 2 bases short and J 0 bases short, with 8 bases between. As DNA, the CDR3 is TGTGCCAGCAGTTTACTTGGGTATAGCAATCAGCCCCAGCATTTT. This gives the protein CASSLLGYSNQPQHF. Supplemented by reference TRBV28 and TRBJ1-5, the full variable domain reads DVKVTQSSRYLVKRTGEKVFLECVQDMDHENMFWYRQDPGLGLRLIYFSYDVKMKEKGDIPEGYSVSREKKERFSLILESASTNQTSMYLCASSLLGYSNQPQHFGDGTRLSIL.

This clone was observed once. The gene calls are TRBV30 and TRBJ1-6; a weak D match, TRBD1 (5 bases). In germline, CDR1 is GTSNPN, CDR2 SVGIG (reference sequence). The V gene lost 2 bases and the J gene lost 9 bases, with 11 bases spanning the gap. The CDR3 runs to 13 residues. This CDR3 reads CAWSTNGASPLHF. The DNA of the CDR3 is TGTGCCTGGAGTACGAATGGGGCTTCACCCCTCCACTTT.

The chain links TRBV6-5 to TRBJ1-1, with 7 bases matching TRBD1. Germline CDR1 and CDR2: MNHEY and SVGAGI. The CDR3 is 13 amino acids. Losses at the gene ends were 6 bases for V and 5 bases for J; bases not matched to a gene: 6. The CDR3 is CASRRGTETEAFF. The CDR3 DNA reads as TGTGCCAGCAGAAGGGGGACAGAAACTGAAGCTTTCTTT.

The chain combines TRBV4-1 with TRBJ1-5, with unresolved D. The CDR3 is 15 residues long. Trimming removed 2 bases from V and 2 bases from J, with 10 bases in between. Germline-derived CDR1 and CDR2 are MGHRA and YSYEKL. The chain's CDR3 is CASSQSGQGNQPQHF. In DNA form, the CDR3 reads TGCGCCAGCAGCCAAAGCGGGCAGGGCAATCAGCCCCAGCATTTT.

The chain combines TRBV7-9 with TRBJ1-4; D unclear. CDR3 length: 10 amino acids. Germline values: CDR1 SEHNR, CDR2 FQNEAQ (reference sequence). The CDR3 is CASSGEKLFF. For the CDR3, the DNA is TGTGCGAGCTCTGGTGAAAAACTGTTTTTT.

The chain is built from TRBV5-4 and TRBJ1-1, with D possibly being TRBD1 (6 bases). The CDR3 consists of 15 residues. Germline V CDR1 and CDR2: SGHNT, YYREEE (reference sequence). V was pared by 4 bases and J by 0 bases, with 13 bases between. DNA of the CDR3: TGTGCCAGCAGCCCCCCGGGGGGCGTGAACACTGAAGCTTTCTTT. It codes for CASSPPGGVNTEAFF.

V usage is TRBV28 and J usage is TRBJ2-4; possible D gene TRBD2, 6 bases. The germline V and J ends were trimmed by 2 bases and 4 bases, with 12 bases remaining between them. CDR3 length equals 15 residues. Germline CDR1 MDHEN, CDR2 SYDVKM. The CDR3 DNA is TGTGCCAGCAGTTTAGGCGGGAAGGGAAAAAACATTCAGTACTTC. Translation gives CASSLGGKGKNIQYF.

This clone appeared once. CDR3 amino acids: CASSQEGGTYNEQFF. The CDR3 DNA sequence: TGTGCCAGCAGCCAAGAGGGCGGGACCTACAATGAGCAGTTCTTC. The chain uses TRBV4-2 and TRBJ2-1; a possible D gene is TRBD2 (6 bases). CDR1 and CDR2 (germline): LGHNA, YNFKEQ. The V end lost 0 bases, the J end lost 2 bases, and 8 bases lay between the germline ends. This CDR3 is built from 15 residues.

The chain links TRBV2 to TRBJ2-5; perhaps TRBD1 as D (6 bases). Looked up from germline, CDR1 is SNHLY and CDR2 is FYNNEI. V lost 9 bases, J lost 0 bases, and 8 bases lay in between. The CDR3 has 12 amino acids. CDR3 bases: TGTGCCAGTCGGACAGACCAAGAGACCCAGTACTTC. Encoded protein: CASRTDQETQYF.

The chain links TRBV4-1 to TRBJ1-1; unclear D gene. V gave up 4 bases and J gave up 0 bases, with 9 bases separating them. Germline V gene data show CDR1 as MGHRA and CDR2 as YSYEKL. This CDR3 is built from 14 residues. The CDR3 protein is CASSPLAVNTEAFF. The CDR3 nucleotides are TGCGCCAGCAGCCCGCTCGCGGTGAACACTGAAGCTTTCTTT.

J is TRBJ2-1 and V is TRBV28; no clear D. Germline lookup yields CDR1 MDHEN and CDR2 SYDVKM. Between the trimmed V and J ends, which lost 4 bases and 7 bases, there was a span of 11 bases. The CDR3 sequence is 13 residues long. The CDR3 is CASSYTTLNEQFF. CDR3 nucleotides: TGTGCCAGCAGTTACACTACCCTGAATGAGCAGTTCTTC.

V and J are TRBV4-2 and TRBJ2-7; TRBD1 matches at 10 bases. This CDR3 is 14 amino acids long. Trimming cost V 4 bases and J 6 bases; bases outside gene matches: 6. The V gene's germline CDR1 is LGHNA and CDR2 YNFKEQ. CDR3 residues: CASSLGTGEPEQYF. CDR3 DNA sequence: TGTGCCAGCAGCCTCGGGACAGGGGAACCCGAGCAGTACTTC.

This chain links TRBV18 with TRBJ2-3, with a weak D call TRBD1 (5 bases). Trimming cost V 4 bases and J 4 bases, with 9 bases left between them. CDR1 is KGHSH and CDR2 is LQKENI in the germline V gene. The CDR3 is 13 amino acids. CDR3 in amino acids: CASSQDISDTQYF. The CDR3 DNA is TGTGCCAGCTCACAGGACATATCAGATACGCAGTATTTT.

The rearrangement links TRBV7-9 to TRBJ2-1; maybe TRBD1 (5 bases). This CDR3 is 15 amino acids long. Germline V gene sequence: CDR1 SEHNR, CDR2 FQNEAQ (reference sequence). Trimming removed 5 bases from V and 5 bases from J, with 16 bases in between. The CDR3 here is CASSLGRTGDNEQFF. In DNA, the CDR3 is TGTGCCAGCAGCCTAGGGCGTACAGGAGACAATGAGCAGTTCTTC.

This clone was detected only once. The chain employs TRBV15 and TRBJ2-5; no definite D call. CDR1 LNHNV and CDR2 YYDKDF come from the germline V gene (reference sequence). Trimming cost V 1 base and J 5 bases, with 8 bases left between them. This CDR3 is 13 amino acids long. Here the CDR3 DNA reads TGTGCCACCAGCAGAGGTGGTCAGGAGACCCAGTACTTC. Encoded protein: CATSRGGQETQYF.

The chain recombines TRBV30 with TRBJ2-3; perhaps D is TRBD1 or TRBD2 (6 bases each). CDR3 size: 15 residues. Trimming stripped 0 bases from V and 1 base from J, with 11 bases between. Germline V gene sequence: CDR1 GTSNPN, CDR2 SVGIG (reference sequence). The CDR3 is CAWSVNREGTDTQYF. The CDR3 coding sequence is TGTGCCTGGAGTGTAAACAGGGAGGGCACAGATACGCAGTATTTT.

The V and J genes are TRBV29-1 and TRBJ2-1, with TRBD2 matching 10 bases. There are 14 residues in the CDR3. Germline CDR1 is SQVTM and CDR2 is ANQGSEA. The J segment lost 8 bases and the V segment lost 7 bases, leaving 11 bases of the junction unmatched. CDR3 region: CSALPSGSGDEQFF. CDR3 bases: TGCAGCGCCCTCCCTAGCGGGAGTGGGGATGAGCAGTTCTTC.

The chain combines TRBV5-1 with TRBJ1-1; D remains unclear. This CDR3 is built from 14 residues. The germline V gene encodes CDR1 SGHRS and CDR2 YFSETQ. V lost 3 bases, J lost 0 bases, and 9 bases lay in between. CDR3 sequence reads: CASSSDGMNTEAFF. CDR3 in DNA: TGCGCCAGCAGCTCGGACGGGATGAACACTGAAGCTTTCTTT.

CDR3 in DNA: TGTGCCAGCAGTGATAGGACAGGGGGCTTCACTGAAGCTTTCTTT. Protein sequence: CASSDRTGGFTEAFF. This chain links TRBV6-1 with TRBJ1-1; 11 bases fit TRBD1. CDR1 and CDR2 (germline): MNHNS, SASEGT. V shed 3 bases and J 4 bases; nucleotides not matched to a gene: 4. The length of the CDR3 is 15 residues.

The J gene is TRBJ2-5, the V gene TRBV5-8, with D perhaps matching TRBD1 (6 bases). Germline CDR1 and CDR2: SGHTS and YDEGEE. The CDR3 is 13 amino acids. Between the trimmed V and J ends, which lost 6 bases and 5 bases, there was a span of 14 bases. The DNA for the CDR3 is TGTGCCAGCACCCAGACAGGCGGGGAGACCCAGTACTTC. Residues: CASTQTGGETQYF.

The chain uses TRBV19 and TRBJ2-6; D gene uncertain. This CDR3 has 15 residues. Trimming took 2 bases from V and 4 from J, leaving 9 bases between them. Per germline, CDR1 LNHDA and CDR2 SQIVND (reference sequence). The CDR3 coding sequence is TGTGCCAGTAGTATACGGTTGGGCGGGGCCAACGTCCTGACTTTC. Its protein is CASSIRLGGANVLTF. Variable domain in full (rest from reference TRBV19 and TRBJ2-6): DGGITQSPKYLFRKEGQNVTLSCEQNLNHDAMYWYRQDPGQGLRLIYYSQIVNDFQKGDIAEGYSVSREKKESFPLTVTSAQKNPTAFYLCASSIRLGGANVLTFGAGSRLTVL.

This clone has only one observation. The V call is TRBV11-3, the J call TRBJ2-1; 12 bases align to TRBD2. From germline, CDR1 is SGHNT and CDR2 YENEEA. Germline trimming cut 4 bases from V and 1 base from J; bases unmatched to any gene: 5. This CDR3 spans 17 amino acids. In DNA, the CDR3 is TGTGCCAGCAGCTCTACTAGCGGGAGGCAATCCTACAATGAGCAGTTCTTC. This encodes CASSSTSGRQSYNEQFF. The variable domain in full, completed from reference TRBV11-3 and TRBJ2-1, reads EAGVVQSPRYKIIEKKQPVAFWCNPISGHNTLYWYLQNLGQGPELLIRYENEEAVDDSQLPKDRFSAERLKGVDSTLKIQPAELGDSAVYLCASSSTSGRQSYNEQFFGPGTRLTVL.

The genes are TRBV2 and TRBJ2-7; D possibly matches TRBD1 or TRBD2 (5 bases each). V was trimmed by 1 base and J by 2 bases, leaving 12 bases between them. Germline V lookup: CDR1 SNHLY, CDR2 FYNNEI. This CDR3 has 15 residues. The CDR3 spells CASSEERRGAYEQYF. The CDR3 nucleotides are TGTGCCAGCAGTGAAGAAAGGAGAGGGGCCTACGAGCAGTACTTC.

J is TRBJ1-5 and V is TRBV7-8; 8 bases fit TRBD1. Germline CDR1 and CDR2: SGHVS and FQNEAQ. The CDR3 totals 14 residues. V lost 1 base and J lost 5; bases outside the gene matches: 1. CDR3 sequence: CASSLGTGHQPQHF. The CDR3 DNA reads as TGTGCCAGCAGCTTAGGGACAGGGCATCAGCCCCAGCATTTT.

The rearrangement joins TRBV18 to TRBJ1-2; no reliable D call. Germline values: CDR1 KGHSH, CDR2 LQKENI. The ends were cut back, 6 bases at V and 9 bases at J, with 20 bases in the middle. The CDR3 extends over 14 amino acids. CDR3 loop: CASSPPSTIYRYTF. DNA of the CDR3: TGTGCCAGCTCCCCCCCCTCGACTATCTACCGCTACACCTTC.

This clone was seen only a few times. The chain uses TRBV7-9 and TRBJ2-5; 16 positions agree with TRBD2. The CDR3 has 19 amino acids. Looked up from germline, CDR1 is SEHNR and CDR2 is FQNEAQ (reference sequence). The V segment lost 5 bases and the J segment 4 bases; nucleotides outside the gene matches: 13. CDR3 in amino acids: CASSADRGTSGRALETQYF. CDR3 bases: TGTGCCAGCAGCGCGGACAGGGGGACTAGCGGGAGGGCCTTAGAGACCCAGTACTTC.

The genes are TRBV4-2 and TRBJ1-2; no reliable D call. Germline CDR1 LGHNA, CDR2 YNFKEQ. The CDR3 sequence is 16 residues long. V was shortened by 0 bases and J by 6 bases, with 17 bases between the two germline ends. DNA of the CDR3: TGTGCCAGCAGCCAAGAAGTTGGGCCATCCGTTAATGGCTACACCTTC. It codes for CASSQEVGPSVNGYTF.